The source of this TCR beta chain is a study of T cell responses to AZD1222 COVID-19 vaccine. With V trimmed by 5 bases and J by 2 bases, 11 bases remained unmatched. The CDR3 runs to 16 residues. Per the germline V gene, CDR1 is LGHNA and CDR2 is YNFKEQ. About this clone: Its antigen is unidentified.

This table comes from immunoSEQ multiplex PCR, and its TCRdb copy is limited to in-frame clones, with some not included. Among over 100,000 clones listed, more than 90% were seen once. Study-level findings and limits: The donor cohort was predominantly white British with a female majority, and clonal diversity may have been underestimated. Repertoires were sampled only after the peak T cell response. Across the whole spike, CD4 TCRs peaked at regions 160-218 and 743-854.

This receptor was identified in an adult in good health. The genes are TRBV4-2 and TRBJ1-2; 7 nucleotides agree with TRBD1. The starting material was peripheral blood, obtained on day 0 of AZD1222 vaccination. The CDR3 loop is CASSATGTESNYGYTF. CDR3 nucleotides: TGTGCCAGCAGCGCGACCGGGACAGAGTCAAACTATGGCTACACCTTC.